This TCR beta chain emerged from a study of blood T cells in healthy people across ages. Looking at the study overall: In model experiments, template switching was able to capture about one barcoded beta molecule for every two T cells that were present.

Then a second PCR, running about 6 to 11 cycles, was carried out with a sample-barcoded 5' primer and a J-beta primer mix. TCRdb reanalysed the 5' RACE reads using MiXCR and keeps one entry per CDR3 protein. The sample yields roughly 1.6 million distinct CDR3 sequences, about 32% seen once. Study observations and caveats: When set beside aged donors, long-lived donors presented more naive CD4+ cells and higher diversity.

Trimming cost V 2 bases and J 7 bases, with 11 bases left between them. This CDR3 comprises 13 residues. CDR1 GTSNPN and CDR2 SVGIG come from the germline V gene (reference sequence). Donors gave about 10 milliliters of peripheral blood apiece. Concerning this clonotype: Its antigen is currently unknown.

The sequence was collected from a woman between 25 and 40 years old in good health. Sequenced input: blood. V usage is TRBV30 and J usage is TRBJ1-4; D call uncertain. The CDR3 spells CAWSSLRSEKLFF. Written as DNA, the CDR3 is TGTGCCTGGAGTAGCTTGAGAAGTGAAAAACTGTTTTTT.